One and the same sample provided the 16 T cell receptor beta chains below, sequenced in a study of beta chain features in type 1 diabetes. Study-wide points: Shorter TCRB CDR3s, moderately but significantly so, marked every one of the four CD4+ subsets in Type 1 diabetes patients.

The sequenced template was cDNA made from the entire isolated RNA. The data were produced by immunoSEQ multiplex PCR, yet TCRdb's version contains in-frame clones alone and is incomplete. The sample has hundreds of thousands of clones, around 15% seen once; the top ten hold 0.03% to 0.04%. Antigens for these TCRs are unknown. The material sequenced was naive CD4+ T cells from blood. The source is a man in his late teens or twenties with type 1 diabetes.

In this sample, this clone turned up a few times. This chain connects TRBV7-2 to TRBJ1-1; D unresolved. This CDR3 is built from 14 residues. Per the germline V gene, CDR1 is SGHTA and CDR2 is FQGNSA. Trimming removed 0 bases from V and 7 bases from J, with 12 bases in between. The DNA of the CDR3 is TGTGCCAGCAGCTTAGCGGACCCGGTCATTGAAGCTTTCTTT. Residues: CASSLADPVIEAFF.

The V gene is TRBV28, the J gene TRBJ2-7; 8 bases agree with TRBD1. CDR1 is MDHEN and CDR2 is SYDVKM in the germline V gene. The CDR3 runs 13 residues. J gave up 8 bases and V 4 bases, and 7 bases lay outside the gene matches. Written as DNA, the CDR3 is TGTGCCAGCAGTTCCGGACAGGGAAGAAAGCAGTACTTC. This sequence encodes CASSSGQGRKQYF. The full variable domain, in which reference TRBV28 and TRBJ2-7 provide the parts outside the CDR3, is DVKVTQSSRYLVKRTGEKVFLECVQDMDHENMFWYRQDPGLGLRLIYFSYDVKMKEKGDIPEGYSVSREKKERFSLILESASTNQTSMYLCASSSGQGRKQYFGPGTRLTVT.

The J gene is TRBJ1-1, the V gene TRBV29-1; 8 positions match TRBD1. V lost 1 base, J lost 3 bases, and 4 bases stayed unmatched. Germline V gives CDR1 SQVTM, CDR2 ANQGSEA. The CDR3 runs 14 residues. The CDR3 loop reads CSVEVQGGYTEAFF. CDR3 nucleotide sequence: TGCAGCGTTGAAGTACAGGGGGGGTACACTGAAGCTTTCTTT.

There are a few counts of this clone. In DNA, the CDR3 is TGCGCCAGCAGCCAAGAGGCCAGGGGGCGCGCCGGGGAGCTGTTTTTT. This sequence encodes CASSQEARGRAGELFF. The chain combines TRBV4-3 with TRBJ2-2; 8 bases align to TRBD1. Germline values: CDR1 LGHNA, CDR2 YSLEER. The CDR3 has 16 residues. V lost 0 bases and J lost 6; bases outside the gene matches: 6.

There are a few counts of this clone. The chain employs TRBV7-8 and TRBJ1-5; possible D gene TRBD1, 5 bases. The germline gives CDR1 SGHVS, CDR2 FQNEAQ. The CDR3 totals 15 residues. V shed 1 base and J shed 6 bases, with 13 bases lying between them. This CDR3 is CASSLDPGGGQPQHF. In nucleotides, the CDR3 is TGTGCCAGCAGCTTAGATCCAGGCGGGGGTCAGCCCCAGCATTTT.

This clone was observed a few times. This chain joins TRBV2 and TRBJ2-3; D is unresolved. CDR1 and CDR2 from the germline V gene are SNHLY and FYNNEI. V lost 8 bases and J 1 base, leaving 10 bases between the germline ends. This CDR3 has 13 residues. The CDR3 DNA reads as TGTGCCAGCGAGCTGGAACGCACAGATACGCAGTATTTT. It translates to CASELERTDTQYF.

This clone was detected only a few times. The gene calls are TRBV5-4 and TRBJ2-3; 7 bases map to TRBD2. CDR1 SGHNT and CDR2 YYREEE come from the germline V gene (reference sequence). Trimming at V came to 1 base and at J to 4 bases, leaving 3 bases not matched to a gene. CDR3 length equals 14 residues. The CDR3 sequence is CASSLKAGPDTQYF. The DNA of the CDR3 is TGTGCCAGCAGCTTGAAAGCGGGACCAGATACGCAGTATTTT.

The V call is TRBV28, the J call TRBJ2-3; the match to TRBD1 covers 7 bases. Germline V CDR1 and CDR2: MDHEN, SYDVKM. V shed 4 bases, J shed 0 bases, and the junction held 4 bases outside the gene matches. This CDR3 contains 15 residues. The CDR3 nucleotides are TGTGCCAGCAGTTCAGGGACAGCTAGCACAGATACGCAGTATTTT. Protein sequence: CASSSGTASTDTQYF.

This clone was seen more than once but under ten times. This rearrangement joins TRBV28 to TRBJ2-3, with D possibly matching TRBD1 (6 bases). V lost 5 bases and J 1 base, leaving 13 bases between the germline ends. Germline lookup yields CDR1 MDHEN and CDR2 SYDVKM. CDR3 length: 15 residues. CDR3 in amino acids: CASSPGQMGTDTQYF. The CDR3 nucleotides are TGTGCCAGCAGTCCCGGACAGATGGGCACAGATACGCAGTATTTT.

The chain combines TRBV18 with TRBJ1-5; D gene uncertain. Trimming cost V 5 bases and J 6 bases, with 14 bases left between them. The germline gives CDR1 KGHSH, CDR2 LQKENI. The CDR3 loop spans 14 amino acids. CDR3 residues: CASSITPGSQPQHF. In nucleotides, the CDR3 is TGTGCCAGCTCAATTACCCCGGGGAGTCAGCCCCAGCATTTT. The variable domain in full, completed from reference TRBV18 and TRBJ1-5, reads NAGVMQNPRHLVRRRGQEARLRCSPMKGHSHVYWYRQLPEEGLKFMVYLQKENIIDESGMPKERFSAEFPKEGPSILRIQQVVRGDSAAYFCASSITPGSQPQHFGDGTRLSIL.

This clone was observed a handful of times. The CDR3 sequence: CASSPKAGTKKNTGELFF. CDR3 DNA: TGTGCCAGCAGCCCTAAAGCCGGGACTAAAAAGAACACCGGGGAGCTGTTTTTT. The genes are TRBV9 and TRBJ2-2; TRBD2 agrees at 7 bases. Trimming cost V 4 bases and J 1 base; bases outside gene matches: 13. Germline V gene data show CDR1 as SGDLS and CDR2 as YYNGEE. The CDR3 covers 18 residues.

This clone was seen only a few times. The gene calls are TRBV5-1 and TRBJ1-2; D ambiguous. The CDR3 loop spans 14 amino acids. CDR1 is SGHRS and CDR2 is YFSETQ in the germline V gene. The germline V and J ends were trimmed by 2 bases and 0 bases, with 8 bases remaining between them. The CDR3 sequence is CASSFDGANYGYTF. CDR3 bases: TGCGCCAGCAGCTTCGACGGAGCTAACTATGGCTACACCTTC.

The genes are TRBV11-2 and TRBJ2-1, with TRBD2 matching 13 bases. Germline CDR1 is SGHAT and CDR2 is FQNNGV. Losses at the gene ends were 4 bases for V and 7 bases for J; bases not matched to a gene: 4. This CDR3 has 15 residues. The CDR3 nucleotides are TGTGCCAGCAGCTGGACTAGCGGGAGTGGGAATGAGCAGTTCTTC. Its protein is CASSWTSGSGNEQFF.

The CDR3 region has the DNA TGTGCCTGGAGTCCGGGCCCTTCCTGGGAAGCTTTCTTT. Its translation is CAWSPGPSWEAFF. The chain has TRBV30 and TRBJ1-1, with D uncertain. In germline, CDR1 is GTSNPN, CDR2 SVGIG (reference sequence). The CDR3 has 13 amino acids. V lost 2 bases and J 8 bases, leaving 15 bases between the germline ends.

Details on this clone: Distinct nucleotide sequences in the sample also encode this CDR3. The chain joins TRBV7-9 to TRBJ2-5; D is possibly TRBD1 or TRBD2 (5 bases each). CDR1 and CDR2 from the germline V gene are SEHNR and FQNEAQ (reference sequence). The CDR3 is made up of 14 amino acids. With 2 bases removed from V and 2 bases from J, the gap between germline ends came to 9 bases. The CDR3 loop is CASSLNGGQETQYF. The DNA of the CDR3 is TGTGCCAGCAGCTTAAATGGGGGTCAAGAGACCCAGTACTTC.

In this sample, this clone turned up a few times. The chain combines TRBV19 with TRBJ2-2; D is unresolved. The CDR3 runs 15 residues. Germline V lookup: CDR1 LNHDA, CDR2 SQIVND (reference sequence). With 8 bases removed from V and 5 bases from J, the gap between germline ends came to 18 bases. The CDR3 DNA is TGTGCCAGTTCCTTGACTGGGTGGGGAACCGGGGAGCTGTTTTTT. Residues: CASSLTGWGTGELFF. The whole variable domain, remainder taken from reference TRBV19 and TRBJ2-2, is DGGITQSPKYLFRKEGQNVTLSCEQNLNHDAMYWYRQDPGQGLRLIYYSQIVNDFQKGDIAEGYSVSREKKESFPLTVTSAQKNPTAFYLCASSLTGWGTGELFFGEGSRLTVL.